These T cell receptor beta chains were read from a single sample in a study of T cells after yellow fever vaccination. In TCRdb, the 5' RACE reads were re-called with MiXCR into one record per CDR3 protein. In the table there are roughly 330,000 distinct CDR3 sequences, 6.8% of which are singletons. This sample comprised PBMCs, obtained 35 to 50 days after the first yellow fever vaccination. These receptors all stem from a man younger than 35 who received the YFV17D yellow fever vaccine. Both conserved end residues are part of each CDR3. The D gene is left open where the match is weak. Size is stated for part of the rows, as once, few or many counts, or as a class when the clone is expanded.

J gene: TRBJ1-5
D gene: .
V gene: TRBV7-8
clone size: many
CDR3 protein: CASSLREGNQPQHF
CDR3 DNA: TGTGCCAGCAGCTTAAGGGAGGGAAATCAGCCCCAGCATTTT

J gene: TRBJ1-4
D gene: .
V gene: TRBV18
clone size: few
CDR3 protein: CASSPGQGSEKLFF
CDR3 DNA: TGTGCCAGCTCACCAGGCCAGGGGAGTGAAAAACTGTTTTTT

J gene: TRBJ1-2
D gene: TRBD1
V gene: TRBV11-2
clone size: many
CDR3 protein: CASSLEWAQGVAVNYGYTF
CDR3 DNA: TGTGCCAGCAGCTTAGAGTGGGCCCAGGGGGTGGCGGTTAACTATGGCTACACCTTC

J gene: TRBJ2-6
D gene: .
V gene: TRBV29-1
clone size: .
CDR3 protein: CSGREPGANVLTF
CDR3 DNA: TGCAGCGGCAGGGAACCTGGGGCCAACGTCCTGACTTTC

J gene: TRBJ1-2
D gene: TRBD1
V gene: TRBV6-2/TRBV6-3
clone size: few
CDR3 protein: CASRQGLNYGYTF
CDR3 DNA: TGTGCCAGCAGACAGGGGCTTAACTATGGCTACACCTTC

J gene: TRBJ2-1
D gene: TRBD1
V gene: TRBV11-2
clone size: .
CDR3 protein: CASSLLAGGSHEQFF
CDR3 DNA: TGTGCCAGCAGCTTATTGGCAGGGGGAAGTCATGAGCAGTTCTTC

J gene: TRBJ2-7
D gene: .
V gene: TRBV7-2
clone size: few
CDR3 protein: CASSLGDGYEQYF
CDR3 DNA: TGTGCCAGCAGCTTAGGGGACGGGTACGAGCAGTACTTC

J gene: TRBJ1-1
D gene: TRBD1
V gene: TRBV27
clone size: few
CDR3 protein: CASRSLRGRNTEAFF
CDR3 DNA: TGTGCCAGCAGATCCCTCAGGGGGAGGAACACTGAAGCTTTCTTT

J gene: TRBJ2-2
D gene: TRBD1
V gene: TRBV15
clone size: few
CDR3 protein: CATSEQGARTGELFF
CDR3 DNA: TGTGCCACCAGCGAACAGGGGGCGCGGACCGGGGAGCTGTTTTTT

J gene: TRBJ2-1
D gene: .
V gene: TRBV12-3/TRBV12-4
clone size: .
CDR3 protein: CASSSRLAASHNEQFF
CDR3 DNA: TGTGCCAGCAGTTCCCGTCTGGCGGCCTCCCACAATGAGCAGTTCTTC

J gene: TRBJ1-2
D gene: TRBD1
V gene: TRBV27
clone size: .
CDR3 protein: CASVDRVDGYTF
CDR3 DNA: TGTGCCAGCGTCGACAGGGTTGATGGCTACACCTTC

J gene: TRBJ2-1
D gene: .
V gene: TRBV7-9
clone size: few
CDR3 protein: CASSSPAYWYEQFF
CDR3 DNA: TGTGCCAGCAGTTCACCTGCTTACTGGTATGAGCAGTTCTTC

J gene: TRBJ1-1
D gene: .
V gene: TRBV10-3
clone size: .
CDR3 protein: CASNPGVNRKAFF
CDR3 DNA: TGTGCGTCGAACCCAGGTGTGAACAGGAAAGCTTTCTTT

J gene: TRBJ1-1
D gene: .
V gene: TRBV29-1
clone size: few
CDR3 protein: CSVRNTEAFF
CDR3 DNA: TGCAGCGTCAGGAACACTGAAGCTTTCTTT

J gene: TRBJ2-3
D gene: TRBD1
V gene: TRBV20-1
clone size: few
CDR3 protein: CSAPSWTGSSADTQYF
CDR3 DNA: TGCAGTGCACCGAGCTGGACAGGGAGTTCCGCAGATACGCAGTATTTT

J gene: TRBJ2-2
D gene: .
V gene: TRBV20-1
clone size: few
CDR3 protein: CSVPGEGALTGELFF
CDR3 DNA: TGCAGTGTCCCGGGGGAGGGGGCGCTCACCGGGGAGCTGTTTTTT

J gene: TRBJ2-2
D gene: .
V gene: TRBV5-6
clone size: many
CDR3 protein: CASSLGPPSNTGELFF
CDR3 DNA: TGTGCCAGCAGCTTGGGTCCCCCCAGCAACACCGGGGAGCTGTTTTTT

J gene: TRBJ2-6
D gene: .
V gene: TRBV7-2
clone size: many
CDR3 protein: CASSFFGANVLTF
CDR3 DNA: TGTGCCAGCAGCTTTTTTGGGGCCAACGTCCTGACTTTC

J gene: TRBJ2-1
D gene: TRBD2
V gene: TRBV12-3/TRBV12-4
clone size: .
CDR3 protein: CASSPGLAVNNEQFF
CDR3 DNA: TGTGCCAGCAGTCCGGGACTAGCGGTTAACAATGAGCAGTTCTTC

J gene: TRBJ1-1
D gene: .
V gene: TRBV19
clone size: .
CDR3 protein: CASSIDFQDSYMNTEAFF
CDR3 DNA: TGTGCCAGTAGTATAGATTTCCAGGACAGCTACATGAACACTGAAGCTTTCTTT

J gene: TRBJ1-1
D gene: .
V gene: TRBV4-3
clone size: once
CDR3 protein: CASSLLTSKRTEAFF
CDR3 DNA: TGCGCCAGCAGCCTTCTGACCTCTAAGCGGACTGAAGCTTTCTTT

J gene: TRBJ2-7
D gene: TRBD2
V gene: TRBV2
clone size: few
CDR3 protein: CASRTSGVRYF
CDR3 DNA: TGTGCCAGCCGGACTAGCGGGGTCCGGTACTTC

J gene: TRBJ2-1
D gene: TRBD2
V gene: TRBV9
clone size: few
CDR3 protein: CASSSRSGATNEQFF
CDR3 DNA: TGTGCCAGCAGCTCCCGAAGCGGGGCTACGAATGAGCAGTTCTTC

J gene: TRBJ2-1
D gene: .
V gene: TRBV7-9
clone size: many
CDR3 protein: CASSLKGSNEQFF
CDR3 DNA: TGTGCCAGCAGCTTAAAGGGGTCCAATGAGCAGTTCTTC

J gene: TRBJ2-7
D gene: TRBD1
V gene: TRBV5-1
clone size: .
CDR3 protein: CASSLPSPGGEQYF
CDR3 DNA: TGCGCCAGCAGCCTCCCCTCACCAGGGGGCGAGCAGTACTTC

J gene: TRBJ2-2
D gene: .
V gene: TRBV7-2
clone size: many
CDR3 protein: CASSLAWRAGTGELFF
CDR3 DNA: TGTGCCAGCAGCTTAGCCTGGCGGGCGGGTACCGGGGAGCTGTTTTTT

J gene: TRBJ2-1
D gene: TRBD2
V gene: TRBV7-2
clone size: .
CDR3 protein: CASSRGRGSVHEQFF
CDR3 DNA: TGTGCCAGCAGCCGAGGGAGGGGTTCGGTGCATGAGCAGTTCTTC

J gene: TRBJ2-3
D gene: .
V gene: TRBV7-3
clone size: few
CDR3 protein: CASSLGGVTDTQYF
CDR3 DNA: TGTGCCAGCAGCTTAGGGGGAGTCACAGATACGCAGTATTTT

J gene: TRBJ1-2
D gene: .
V gene: TRBV20-1
clone size: few
CDR3 protein: CSASEAGILYGYTF
CDR3 DNA: TGCAGTGCTAGTGAAGCAGGGATCCTCTATGGCTACACCTTC

J gene: TRBJ1-1
D gene: .
V gene: TRBV7-9
clone size: many
CDR3 protein: CASSTRGDTEAFF
CDR3 DNA: TGTGCCAGCAGCACTCGGGGGGACACTGAAGCTTTCTTT

J gene: TRBJ1-1
D gene: TRBD1
V gene: TRBV7-6
clone size: many
CDR3 protein: CASSLGSGTGGTEAFF
CDR3 DNA: TGTGCCAGCAGCTTAGGGTCCGGGACAGGGGGAACTGAAGCTTTCTTT

J gene: TRBJ2-2
D gene: .
V gene: TRBV6-2/TRBV6-3
clone size: .
CDR3 protein: CASSYSGGPVSSGELFF
CDR3 DNA: TGTGCCAGCAGTTACTCCGGAGGGCCGGTATCTAGTGGGGAGCTGTTTTTT

J gene: TRBJ1-2
D gene: TRBD1
V gene: TRBV29-1
clone size: .
CDR3 protein: CSVEDLGGQGTF
CDR3 DNA: TGCAGCGTAGAGGACTTAGGGGGACAGGGCACCTTC

J gene: TRBJ2-7
D gene: .
V gene: TRBV10-2
clone size: .
CDR3 protein: CASSEAATYEQYF
CDR3 DNA: TGCGCCAGCAGTGAAGCAGCTACCTACGAGCAGTACTTC

J gene: TRBJ2-1
D gene: TRBD2
V gene: TRBV24-1
clone size: .
CDR3 protein: CATSPHPGPKGRLAGSSYNEQFF
CDR3 DNA: TGTGCCACCAGTCCACACCCGGGACCAAAAGGGCGTCTAGCGGGTAGCTCCTACAATGAGCAGTTCTTC

J gene: TRBJ1-5
D gene: .
V gene: TRBV28
clone size: few
CDR3 protein: CASSLNDKQPQHF
CDR3 DNA: TGTGCCAGCAGTTTAAATGACAAACAGCCCCAGCATTTT

J gene: TRBJ2-1
D gene: .
V gene: TRBV5-4
clone size: .
CDR3 protein: CASSLAAGTINNEQFF
CDR3 DNA: TGTGCCAGCAGCTTGGCAGCCGGGACCATAAACAATGAGCAGTTCTTC

J gene: TRBJ2-7
D gene: TRBD1
V gene: TRBV5-4
clone size: .
CDR3 protein: CASSPGQGADALYEQYF
CDR3 DNA: TGTGCCAGCAGCCCAGGACAGGGGGCGGACGCTCTCTACGAGCAGTACTTC

J gene: TRBJ1-1
D gene: .
V gene: TRBV5-4
clone size: .
CDR3 protein: CAIRTAPNTEAFF
CDR3 DNA: TGTGCCATCAGGACAGCGCCGAACACTGAAGCTTTCTTT

J gene: TRBJ2-3
D gene: TRBD2
V gene: TRBV7-2
clone size: few
CDR3 protein: CASSPNGGGGTDTQYF
CDR3 DNA: TGTGCCAGCAGCCCTAACGGGGGAGGGGGCACAGATACGCAGTATTTT

J gene: TRBJ2-5
D gene: TRBD1
V gene: TRBV29-1
clone size: few
CDR3 protein: CSVDGTGYMTGQETQYF
CDR3 DNA: TGCAGCGTTGACGGGACAGGGTATATGACAGGTCAAGAGACCCAGTACTTC

J gene: TRBJ2-1
D gene: .
V gene: TRBV29-1
clone size: .
CDR3 protein: CSVKGSYNEQFF
CDR3 DNA: TGCAGCGTAAAAGGGAGCTACAATGAGCAGTTCTTC

J gene: TRBJ2-7
D gene: .
V gene: TRBV4-2
clone size: few
CDR3 protein: CASSQVMGAKTYEQYF
CDR3 DNA: TGTGCCAGCAGCCAAGTAATGGGGGCCAAGACCTACGAGCAGTACTTC

J gene: TRBJ1-2
D gene: .
V gene: TRBV6-5
clone size: .
CDR3 protein: CASSYSGVGYGYTF
CDR3 DNA: TGTGCCAGCAGTTACTCAGGGGTTGGCTATGGCTACACCTTC

J gene: TRBJ2-5
D gene: TRBD1
V gene: TRBV5-4
clone size: few
CDR3 protein: CASRAGTGGPEETQYF
CDR3 DNA: TGTGCCAGCAGGGCAGGGACAGGGGGCCCGGAAGAGACCCAGTACTTC

J gene: TRBJ1-1
D gene: .
V gene: TRBV9
clone size: .
CDR3 protein: CASSAQGPTEAFF
CDR3 DNA: TGTGCCAGCAGCGCACAGGGACCGACTGAAGCTTTCTTT

J gene: TRBJ1-1
D gene: TRBD1
V gene: TRBV7-9
clone size: .
CDR3 protein: CASSTRDSSAFFQLAFF
CDR3 DNA: TGTGCCAGCAGCACCCGGGACAGCAGCGCGTTTTTCCAACTAGCTTTCTTT

J gene: TRBJ1-1
D gene: .
V gene: TRBV5-1
clone size: .
CDR3 protein: CASSSDSTTEAFF
CDR3 DNA: TGCGCCAGCAGCTCGGACAGCACTACTGAAGCTTTCTTT

J gene: TRBJ2-3
D gene: .
V gene: TRBV20-1
clone size: .
CDR3 protein: CSASGNARDTQYF
CDR3 DNA: TGCAGTGCTTCCGGGAACGCGCGAGATACGCAGTATTTT

J gene: TRBJ2-2
D gene: .
V gene: TRBV7-3
clone size: many
CDR3 protein: CASGDNLNTGELFF
CDR3 DNA: TGTGCCAGTGGCGACAACTTGAACACCGGGGAGCTGTTTTTT

J gene: TRBJ1-1
D gene: TRBD1
V gene: TRBV19
clone size: many
CDR3 protein: CASSFSGTALNTEAFF
CDR3 DNA: TGTGCCAGTAGTTTTTCCGGGACAGCTCTTAACACTGAAGCTTTCTTT

J gene: TRBJ2-5
D gene: TRBD2
V gene: TRBV9
clone size: few
CDR3 protein: CASSLAGGLQETQYF
CDR3 DNA: TGTGCCAGCTCCCTAGCGGGGGGACTACAAGAGACCCAGTACTTC

J gene: TRBJ2-7
D gene: .
V gene: TRBV5-6
clone size: few
CDR3 protein: CASSLRGPSSYEQYF
CDR3 DNA: TGTGCCAGCAGCTTGCGGGGGCCCAGCTCCTACGAGCAGTACTTC

J gene: TRBJ1-1
D gene: .
V gene: TRBV13
clone size: .
CDR3 protein: CASSAKGTEAFF
CDR3 DNA: TGTGCCAGCAGCGCGAAGGGGACTGAAGCTTTCTTT

J gene: TRBJ2-1
D gene: .
V gene: TRBV29-1
clone size: .
CDR3 protein: CSVAGQSSYNEQFF
CDR3 DNA: TGCAGCGTGGCGGGACAGAGCTCCTACAATGAGCAGTTCTTC

J gene: TRBJ2-7
D gene: .
V gene: TRBV7-6
clone size: .
CDR3 protein: CASSLIPSGQGRENEQYF
CDR3 DNA: TGTGCCAGCAGCTTAATCCCGAGTGGGCAAGGGCGGGAAAACGAGCAGTACTTC

J gene: TRBJ2-4
D gene: .
V gene: TRBV20-1
clone size: many
CDR3 protein: CSARTAAKNIQYF
CDR3 DNA: TGCAGTGCCAGGACAGCGGCCAAAAACATTCAGTACTTC

J gene: TRBJ1-1
D gene: .
V gene: TRBV29-1
clone size: .
CDR3 protein: CSARALDTEAFF
CDR3 DNA: TGCAGCGCAAGAGCACTGGACACTGAAGCTTTCTTT

J gene: TRBJ1-2
D gene: .
V gene: TRBV5-5
clone size: .
CDR3 protein: CASSLDGIYGYTF
CDR3 DNA: TGTGCCAGCAGCTTGGACGGAATCTATGGCTACACCTTC

J gene: TRBJ2-2
D gene: .
V gene: TRBV18
clone size: many
CDR3 protein: CASSPLRGNTGELFF
CDR3 DNA: TGTGCCAGCTCACCACTGCGGGGGAACACCGGGGAGCTGTTTTTT